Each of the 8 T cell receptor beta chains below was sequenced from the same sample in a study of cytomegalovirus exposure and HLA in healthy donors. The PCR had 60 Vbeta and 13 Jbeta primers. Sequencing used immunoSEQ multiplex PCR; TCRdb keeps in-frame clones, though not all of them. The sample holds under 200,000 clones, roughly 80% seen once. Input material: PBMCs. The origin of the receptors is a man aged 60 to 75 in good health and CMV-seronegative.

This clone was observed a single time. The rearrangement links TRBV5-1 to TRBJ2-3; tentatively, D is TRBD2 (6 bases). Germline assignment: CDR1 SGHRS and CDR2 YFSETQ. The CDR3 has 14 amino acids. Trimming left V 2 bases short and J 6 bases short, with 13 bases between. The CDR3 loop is CASSFTGVWDTQYF. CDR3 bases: TGCGCCAGCAGCTTCACGGGGGTTTGGGATACGCAGTATTTT. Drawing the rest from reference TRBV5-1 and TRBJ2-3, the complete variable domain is KAGVTQTPRYLIKTRGQQVTLSCSPISGHRSVSWYQQTPGQGLQFLFEYFSETQRNKGNFPGRFSGRQFSNSRSEMNVSTLELGDSALYLCASSFTGVWDTQYFGPGTRLTVL.

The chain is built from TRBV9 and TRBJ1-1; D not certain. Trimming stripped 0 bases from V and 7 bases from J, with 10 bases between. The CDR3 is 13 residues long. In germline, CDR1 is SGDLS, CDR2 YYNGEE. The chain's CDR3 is CASSVDPLGEAFF. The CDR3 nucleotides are TGTGCCAGCAGCGTAGACCCCCTAGGTGAAGCTTTCTTT.

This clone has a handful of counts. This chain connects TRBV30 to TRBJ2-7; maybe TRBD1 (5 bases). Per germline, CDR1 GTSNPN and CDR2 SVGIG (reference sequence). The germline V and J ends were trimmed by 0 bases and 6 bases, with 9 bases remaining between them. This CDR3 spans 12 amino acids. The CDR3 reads CAWSVRVREQYF. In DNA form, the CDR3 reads TGTGCCTGGAGTGTCAGGGTTCGCGAGCAGTACTTC.

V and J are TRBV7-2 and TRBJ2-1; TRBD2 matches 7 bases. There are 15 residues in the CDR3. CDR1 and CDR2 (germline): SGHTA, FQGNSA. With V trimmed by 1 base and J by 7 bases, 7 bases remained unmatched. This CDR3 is CASSLGAGEANEQFF. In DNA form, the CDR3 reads TGTGCCAGCAGCTTAGGGGCGGGAGAGGCGAATGAGCAGTTCTTC.

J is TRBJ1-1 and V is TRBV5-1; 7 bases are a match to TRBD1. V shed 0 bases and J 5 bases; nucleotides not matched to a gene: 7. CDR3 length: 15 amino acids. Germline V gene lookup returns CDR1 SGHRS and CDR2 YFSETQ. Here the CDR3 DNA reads TGCGCCAGCAGCTTGGTAGAGGGGGCACGGACTGAAGCTTTCTTT. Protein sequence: CASSLVEGARTEAFF.

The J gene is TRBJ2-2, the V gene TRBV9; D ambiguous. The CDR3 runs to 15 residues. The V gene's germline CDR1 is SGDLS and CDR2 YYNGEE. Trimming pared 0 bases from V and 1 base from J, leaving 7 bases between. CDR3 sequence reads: CASSVGAMNTGELFF. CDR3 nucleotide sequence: TGTGCCAGCAGCGTAGGGGCAATGAACACCGGGGAGCTGTTTTTT.

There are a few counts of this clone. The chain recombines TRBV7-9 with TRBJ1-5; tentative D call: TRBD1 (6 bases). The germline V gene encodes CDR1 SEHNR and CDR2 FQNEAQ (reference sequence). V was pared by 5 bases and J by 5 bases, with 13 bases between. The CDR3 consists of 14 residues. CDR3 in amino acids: CASSVGGDYQPQHF. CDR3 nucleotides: TGTGCCAGCAGCGTAGGGGGGGATTATCAGCCCCAGCATTTT. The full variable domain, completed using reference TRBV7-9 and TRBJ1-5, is DTGVSQNPRHKITKRGQNVTFRCDPISEHNRLYWYRQTLGQGPEFLTYFQNEAQLEKSRLLSDRFSAERPKGSFSTLEIQRTEQGDSAMYLCASSVGGDYQPQHFGDGTRLSIL.

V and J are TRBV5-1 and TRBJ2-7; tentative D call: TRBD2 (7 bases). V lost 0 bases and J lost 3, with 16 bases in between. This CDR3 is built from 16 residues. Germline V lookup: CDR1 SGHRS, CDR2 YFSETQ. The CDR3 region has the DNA TGCGCCAGCAGCTTGGGCCGCGGGGGCCGCTACTACGAGCAGTACTTC. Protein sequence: CASSLGRGGRYYEQYF.